This is a list of T cell receptor beta chains from one sample in a study of graft-versus-host responses after intestinal transplantation. Assay used: immunoSEQ multiplex PCR; TCRdb lists only in-frame clones, some missing. Of more than 12,000 clones in the sample, around 64% were seen once. This specimen consisted of ileum tissue, obtained around 98 weeks after intestinal transplantation. These receptors originate from a human patient who received an intestinal transplant, so some T cells may come from the graft donor. CDR3s include the opening cysteine and the closing phenylalanine or tryptophan. The D gene is left open where the match is weak. Not every row has a clone size; where given, it reads once, few, many or a size class.

d_call,j_call,v_call,clone_size,cdr3_aa,cdr3_nt
-,TRBJ2-3,TRBV5-1,-,CASSSTGSSDTQYF,TGCGCCAGCAGCTCGACGGGCTCCTCGGATACGCAGTATTTT
-,TRBJ1-5,TRBV7-9,-,CASSLGKDYNQPQHF,TGTGCCAGCAGCTTAGGAAAAGACTACAATCAGCCCCAGCATTTT
TRBD2,TRBJ2-5,TRBV6-1,-,CATQGLAGGSLEQYF,TGTGCCACCCAAGGCCTAGCGGGGGGTTCGCTGGAGCAGTACTTC
-,TRBJ1-6,TRBV2,-,CASRGAGDNSPLHF,TGTGCCAGCCGGGGGGCAGGGGATAATTCACCCCTCCACTTT
TRBD2,TRBJ2-7,TRBV5-1,-,CASSWAGTSGTEQYF,TGCGCCAGCAGCTGGGCCGGGACTAGCGGGACCGAGCAGTACTTC
-,TRBJ1-4,TRBV30,-,CAWSVLVGGQLFF,TGTGCCTGGAGTGTACTGGTAGGGGGGCAACTGTTTTTT
TRBD2,TRBJ2-7,TRBV5-6,-,CASSWGLAGDWDEQYF,TGTGCCAGCAGCTGGGGACTAGCGGGAGATTGGGACGAGCAGTACTTC
TRBD2,TRBJ2-1,TRBV4-2,-,CASSLGTSGNYNEQFF,TGTGCCAGCAGCTTAGGGACTAGCGGGAACTACAATGAGCAGTTCTTC
-,TRBJ1-3,TRBV14,-,CASSQDGMVVSGNTIYF,TGTGCCAGCAGCCAAGATGGCATGGTCGTTTCTGGAAACACCATATATTTT
-,TRBJ1-1,TRBV13,few,CASSLGSQGATEAFF,TGTGCCAGCAGCTTAGGTAGCCAGGGTGCGACTGAAGCTTTCTTT
-,TRBJ2-3,TRBV27,-,CASSRVASTDTQYF,TGTGCCAGCAGTCGGGTGGCGAGCACAGATACGCAGTATTTT
-,TRBJ2-2,TRBV7-3,once,CASTTGTNTGELFF,TGTGCCAGCACCACCGGGACAAATACCGGGGAGCTGTTTTTT
-,TRBJ2-7,TRBV19,-,CASSFARGYEQYF,TGTGCCAGTAGTTTCGCCCGAGGCTACGAGCAGTACTTC
-,TRBJ2-6,TRBV7-2,once,CASSSQQFSGANVLTF,TGTGCCAGCAGCTCCCAACAGTTCTCTGGGGCCAACGTCCTGACTTTC
-,TRBJ2-2,TRBV30,-,CAWSVLVGTGELFF,TGTGCCTGGAGTGTACTTGTGGGGACCGGGGAGCTGTTTTTT
-,TRBJ2-1,TRBV16,-,CASSQSPPPAGYNEQFF,TGTGCCAGCAGCCAATCTCCCCCCCCAGCGGGCTACAATGAGCAGTTCTTC
-,TRBJ2-7,TRBV2,-,CASSGKVEQYF,TGTGCCAGCAGTGGTAAGGTTGAGCAGTACTTC
TRBD1,TRBJ2-7,TRBV6-6,-,CASRPGQAYEQYF,TGTGCCAGCAGACCCGGACAGGCCTACGAGCAGTACTTC
-,TRBJ1-2,TRBV27,few,CASSWAAGFSGYTF,TGTGCCAGCAGTTGGGCGGCAGGTTTCTCCGGCTACACCTTC
TRBD2,TRBJ2-4,TRBV7-2,-,CASSPTSGGAKNIQYF,TGTGCCAGCAGCCCGACTAGCGGGGGAGCCAAAAACATTCAGTACTTC
-,TRBJ1-3,TRBV19,-,CASTQGPFISGNTIYF,TGTGCCAGTACCCAAGGTCCCTTCATCTCTGGAAACACCATATATTTT
TRBD2,TRBJ2-5,TRBV4-3,-,CASSQGGLAGEQETQYF,TGCGCCAGCAGCCAAGGAGGACTAGCGGGGGAACAAGAGACCCAGTACTTC
-,TRBJ2-2,TRBV30,-,CAWSVLLAGELFF,TGTGCCTGGAGTGTACTTCTGGCCGGGGAGCTGTTTTTT
-,TRBJ2-7,TRBV5-1,-,CASSSGPSYEQYF,TGCGCCAGCAGCTCGGGACCTTCCTACGAGCAGTACTTC
TRBD1,TRBJ2-2,TRBV6-6,-,CASSYRGQGQTGELFF,TGTGCCAGCAGTTACCGGGGACAGGGGCAAACCGGGGAGCTGTTTTTT
TRBD1,TRBJ2-7,TRBV5-1,-,CASRDRDRVLSNSYEQYF,TGCGCCAGCAGGGACCGGGACAGGGTCCTTTCCAACTCCTACGAGCAGTACTTC
-,TRBJ1-1,TRBV6-6,-,CASSRKQGLFEAFF,TGTGCCAGCAGTCGAAAACAGGGTTTATTTGAAGCTTTCTTT
-,TRBJ2-7,TRBV7-9,-,CASSLASDFWDGRSYEQYF,TGTGCCAGCAGCTTAGCGTCTGATTTTTGGGACGGGCGCTCCTACGAGCAGTACTTC
-,TRBJ2-7,TRBV5-4,-,CASSFGGQTYEQYF,TGTGCCAGCAGCTTCGGGGGGCAAACCTACGAGCAGTACTTC
-,TRBJ1-4,TRBV6-5,-,CASSYGRGDEKLFF,TGTGCCAGCAGTTACGGACGGGGAGATGAAAAACTGTTTTTT
TRBD1,TRBJ1-3,TRBV7-2,-,CASSSGQGAYTIYF,TGTGCCAGCAGTTCCGGACAGGGGGCCTACACCATATATTTT
TRBD2,TRBJ2-4,TRBV19,-,CASSKLAGGVAKNIQYF,TGTGCCAGTAGCAAATTAGCGGGAGGAGTGGCCAAAAACATTCAGTACTTC
-,TRBJ1-6,TRBV11-2,once,CASSLLGISPLHF,TGTGCCAGCAGCTTACTGGGGATTTCACCCCTCCACTTT
-,TRBJ1-2,TRBV7-4,-,CASRPQLLYGYTF,TGTGCCAGCAGACCGCAGCTTCTCTATGGCTACACCTTC
-,TRBJ2-3,TRBV29-1,-,CSVEGGRGADTQYF,TGCAGCGTTGAAGGGGGGCGCGGAGCAGATACGCAGTATTTT
-,TRBJ1-4,TRBV27,once,CASSLMPINEKLFF,TGTGCCAGCAGTTTAATGCCGATTAATGAAAAACTGTTTTTT
-,TRBJ2-7,TRBV28,few,CASRTTDYEQYF,TGTGCCAGCAGGACGACAGACTACGAGCAGTACTTC
TRBD2,TRBJ2-3,TRBV2,-,CASRGLAGRTDTQYF,TGCGCCAGCAGGGGATTAGCGGGACGGACAGATACGCAGTATTTT
-,TRBJ1-2,TRBV7-2,once,CASSLARTARYGYTF,TGTGCCAGCAGCTTAGCTCGGACAGCCCGCTATGGCTACACCTTC
TRBD1,TRBJ2-2,TRBV6-4,-,CASRPTNRGGSTGELFF,TGTGCCAGCAGACCAACCAACAGGGGTGGGAGCACCGGGGAGCTGTTTTTT